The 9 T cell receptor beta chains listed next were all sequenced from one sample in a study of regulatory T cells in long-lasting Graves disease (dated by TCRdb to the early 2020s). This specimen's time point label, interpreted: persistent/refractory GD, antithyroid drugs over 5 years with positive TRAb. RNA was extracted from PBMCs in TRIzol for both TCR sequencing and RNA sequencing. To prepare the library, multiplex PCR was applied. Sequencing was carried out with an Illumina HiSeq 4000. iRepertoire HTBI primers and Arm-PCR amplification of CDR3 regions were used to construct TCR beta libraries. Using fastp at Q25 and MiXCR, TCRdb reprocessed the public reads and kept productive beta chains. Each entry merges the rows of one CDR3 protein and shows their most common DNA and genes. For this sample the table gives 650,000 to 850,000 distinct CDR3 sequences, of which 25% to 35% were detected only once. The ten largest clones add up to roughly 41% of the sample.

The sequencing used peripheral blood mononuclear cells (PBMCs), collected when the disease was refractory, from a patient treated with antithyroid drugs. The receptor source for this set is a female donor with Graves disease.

CDR3 amino acids: CASSPDRGHYGYTF. The CDR3 DNA reads as TGTGCCAGCTCACCTGACAGGGGACACTATGGCTACACCTTC. The chain has TRBV18 and TRBJ1-2, with 8 bases identical to TRBD1. The V and J ends lost 3 bases and 3 bases, in that order; junction bases with no gene match: 3. The CDR3 is 14 amino acids. From germline, CDR1 is KGHSH and CDR2 LQKENI. Full variable domain (outside the CDR3, taken from reference TRBV18 and TRBJ1-2): NAGVMQNPRHLVRRRGQEARLRCSPMKGHSHVYWYRQLPEEGLKFMVYLQKENIIDESGMPKERFSAEFPKEGPSILRIQQVVRGDSAAYFCASSPDRGHYGYTFGSGTRLTVV.

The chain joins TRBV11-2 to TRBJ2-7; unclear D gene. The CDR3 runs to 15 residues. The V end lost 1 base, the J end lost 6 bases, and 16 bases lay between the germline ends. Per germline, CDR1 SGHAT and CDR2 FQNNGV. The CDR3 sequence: CASSLGGQAIGEQYF. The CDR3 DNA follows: TGTGCCAGCAGCTTAGGTGGGCAGGCGATTGGCGAGCAGTACTTC.

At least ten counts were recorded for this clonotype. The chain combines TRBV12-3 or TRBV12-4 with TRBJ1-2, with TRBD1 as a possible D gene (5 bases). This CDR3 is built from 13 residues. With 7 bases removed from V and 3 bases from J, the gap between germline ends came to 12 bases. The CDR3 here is CASKIDSHYGYTF. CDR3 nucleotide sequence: TGTGCCAGCAAGATAGACAGCCACTATGGCTACACCTTC.

The chain's CDR3 is CSAMAGVQPQHF. CDR3 DNA sequence: TGCAGTGCTATGGCAGGGGTTCAGCCCCAGCATTTT. The chain employs TRBV20-1 and TRBJ1-5; the D gene is possibly TRBD1 (6 bases). V lost 4 bases and J lost 6, with 10 bases in between. CDR1 is DFQATT, CDR2 SNEGSKA, per germline (reference sequence). The CDR3 runs 12 residues.

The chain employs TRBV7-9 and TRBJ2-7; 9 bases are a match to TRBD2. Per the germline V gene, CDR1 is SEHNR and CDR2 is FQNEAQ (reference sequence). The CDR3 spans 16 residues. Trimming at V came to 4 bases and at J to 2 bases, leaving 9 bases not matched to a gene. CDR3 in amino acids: CASSSARSGGTYEQYF. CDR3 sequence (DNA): TGTGCCAGCAGCTCAGCCCGCAGCGGGGGGACCTACGAGCAGTACTTC.

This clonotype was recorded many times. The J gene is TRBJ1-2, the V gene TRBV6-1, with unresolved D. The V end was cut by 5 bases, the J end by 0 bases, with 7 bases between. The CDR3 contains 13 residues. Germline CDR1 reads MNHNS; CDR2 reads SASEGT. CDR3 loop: CASSPRPNYGYTF. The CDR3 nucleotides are TGTGCCAGCAGTCCAAGACCTAACTATGGCTACACCTTC.

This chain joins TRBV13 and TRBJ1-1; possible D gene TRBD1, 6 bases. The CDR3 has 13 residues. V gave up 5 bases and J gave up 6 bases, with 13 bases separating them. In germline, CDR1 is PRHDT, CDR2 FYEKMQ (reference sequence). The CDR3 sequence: CASSTQGRPEAFF. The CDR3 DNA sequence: TGTGCCAGCAGCACACAGGGTCGGCCTGAAGCTTTCTTT. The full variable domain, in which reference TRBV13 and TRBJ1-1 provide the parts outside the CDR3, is AAGVIQSPRHLIKEKRETATLKCYPIPRHDTVYWYQQGPGQDPQFLISFYEKMQSDKGSIPDRFSAQQFSDYHSELNMSSLELGDSALYFCASSTQGRPEAFFGQGTRLTVV.

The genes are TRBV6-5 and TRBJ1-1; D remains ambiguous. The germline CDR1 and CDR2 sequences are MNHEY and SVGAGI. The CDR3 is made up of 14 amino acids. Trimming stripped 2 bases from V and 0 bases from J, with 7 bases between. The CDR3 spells CASSYESMNTEAFF. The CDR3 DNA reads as TGTGCCAGCAGTTACGAATCGATGAACACTGAAGCTTTCTTT.

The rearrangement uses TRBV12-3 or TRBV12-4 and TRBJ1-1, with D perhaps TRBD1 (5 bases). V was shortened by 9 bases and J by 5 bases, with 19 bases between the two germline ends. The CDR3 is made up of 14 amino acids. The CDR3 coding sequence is TGTGCCAGGGATACCCGGGACTCGGGGACTGAAGCTTTCTTT. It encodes CARDTRDSGTEAFF.